This is a list of T cell receptor beta chains from one sample in a study of T-cell memory formation after mild COVID-19. In TCRdb, the 5' RACE reads were re-called with MiXCR into one record per CDR3 protein. The table lists under 200,000 distinct CDR3 sequences, about 28% of them singletons. Sequenced material: PBMCs or a T cell subset sorted from them (not recorded which). The receptors were sampled from an adult woman who had mild COVID-19 (a few samples of this study predate the infection). Cell type and time point are not known. Both conserved end residues are part of each CDR3. Each record gives: V gene, clone size, D gene, J gene, CDR3 DNA, CDR3 protein. The D gene is left open where the match is weak. Some rows have no size entry. The others give once, few or many, or a class for an expanded clone.

TRBV6-6,few,NA,TRBJ1-5,TGTGCCAGCAGTTACGACGATAAAGGCAATCAGCCCCAGCATTTT,CASSYDDKGNQPQHF
TRBV9,NA,NA,TRBJ1-2,TGTGCCAGCAGCGGGTTATACAATAACTATGGCTACACCTTC,CASSGLYNNYGYTF
TRBV12-3/TRBV12-4,many,NA,TRBJ2-4,TGTGCCAGCAGCCCCCTCGCGAACATTCAGTACTTC,CASSPLANIQYF
TRBV5-1,NA,NA,TRBJ1-4,TGCGCCAGCAGCTCTGGGGCGTCCCCAACTAATGAAAAACTGTTTTTT,CASSSGASPTNEKLFF
TRBV29-1,NA,NA,TRBJ2-7,TGCAGCGTCCAAGGTACCGAGAAGAGCACCTACGAGCAGTACTTC,CSVQGTEKSTYEQYF
TRBV6-2/TRBV6-3,few,TRBD1,TRBJ2-1,TGTGCCAGCAGTTCAGGGACAGGGGGTAGCTATGAGCAGTTCTTC,CASSSGTGGSYEQFF
TRBV12-3/TRBV12-4,NA,NA,TRBJ2-7,TGTGCCAGCAGTTTAAAAGGGGTGACAAGGGAGCAGTACTTC,CASSLKGVTREQYF
TRBV11-3,NA,NA,TRBJ2-7,TGTGCCAGCAGCTTAGGGAGGAGGGCCTACGAGCAGTACTTC,CASSLGRRAYEQYF
TRBV5-1,NA,NA,TRBJ1-1,TGCGCCAGCAGCTTGGCCGGGTTCACTGAAGCTTTCTTT,CASSLAGFTEAFF
TRBV11-2,NA,TRBD1,TRBJ2-2,TGTGCCAGCAGCATCAGGACAGGGGCCACCGGGGAGCTGTTTTTT,CASSIRTGATGELFF
TRBV20-1,NA,TRBD2,TRBJ2-3,TGCAGTGCTAGAGATGCTAGCGGGAGTAGGGGCACAGATACGCAGTATTTT,CSARDASGSRGTDTQYF
TRBV18,NA,TRBD2,TRBJ2-7,TGTGCCAGCTCACCCACCAGCGGGGGTCACGAGCAGTACTTC,CASSPTSGGHEQYF
TRBV7-8,few,TRBD2,TRBJ2-3,TGTGCCAGCAGCCCCAGGACTAGCGGGGGGCCAGATACGCAGTATTTT,CASSPRTSGGPDTQYF
TRBV4-2,NA,TRBD2,TRBJ2-3,TGTGCCAGCAGCCAAGTGATCGATCTAGCGGGGGACACAGATACGCAGTATTTT,CASSQVIDLAGDTDTQYF
TRBV10-3,NA,NA,TRBJ2-7,TGTGCCATCAGGGGCCTACCTAACGACGAGCAGTACTTC,CAIRGLPNDEQYF